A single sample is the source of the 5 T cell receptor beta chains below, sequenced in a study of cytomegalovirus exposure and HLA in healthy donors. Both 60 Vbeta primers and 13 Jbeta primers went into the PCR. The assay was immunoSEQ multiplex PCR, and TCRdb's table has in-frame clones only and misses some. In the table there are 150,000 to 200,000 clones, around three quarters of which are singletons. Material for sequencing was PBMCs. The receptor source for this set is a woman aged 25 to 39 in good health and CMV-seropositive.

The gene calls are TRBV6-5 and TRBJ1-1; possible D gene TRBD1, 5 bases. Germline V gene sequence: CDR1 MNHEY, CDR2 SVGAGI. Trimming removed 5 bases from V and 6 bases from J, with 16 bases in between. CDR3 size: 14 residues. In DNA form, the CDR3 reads TGTGCCAGCAGTCGAGGGGCAGGGAGGGCTGAAGCTTTCTTT. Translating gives CASSRGAGRAEAFF.

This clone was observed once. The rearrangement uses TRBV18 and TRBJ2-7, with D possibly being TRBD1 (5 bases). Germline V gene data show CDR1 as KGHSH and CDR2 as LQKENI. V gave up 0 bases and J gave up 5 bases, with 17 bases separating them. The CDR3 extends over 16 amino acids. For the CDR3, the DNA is TGTGCCAGCTCACCACCTATCAGGACCCTAGGGGACGAGCAGTACTTC. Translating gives CASSPPIRTLGDEQYF.

CDR3 in DNA: TGTGCCAGCAGCGTGTCGCGAAGCACAGATACGCAGTATTTT. Protein sequence: CASSVSRSTDTQYF. V usage is TRBV9 and J usage is TRBJ2-3; no definite D call. Trimming took off 2 bases at V and 0 bases at J, with 7 bases between the two ends. The CDR3 sequence is 14 residues long. CDR1 and CDR2 from the germline V gene are SGDLS and YYNGEE.

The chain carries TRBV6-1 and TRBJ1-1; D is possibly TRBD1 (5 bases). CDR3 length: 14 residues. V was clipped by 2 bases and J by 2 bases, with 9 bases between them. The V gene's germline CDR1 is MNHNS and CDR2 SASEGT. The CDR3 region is CASSERRGNTEAFF. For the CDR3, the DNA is TGTGCCAGCAGTGAACGGAGGGGCAACACTGAAGCTTTCTTT.

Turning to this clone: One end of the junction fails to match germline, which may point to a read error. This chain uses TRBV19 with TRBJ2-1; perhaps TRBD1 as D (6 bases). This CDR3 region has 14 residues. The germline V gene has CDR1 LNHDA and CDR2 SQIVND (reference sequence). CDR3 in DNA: TGTGCCAGTAGTCTAGAGGACAGTATGGATGAGCAGTTCTTC. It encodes CASSLEDSMDEQFF.